Listed here are 9 T cell receptor beta chains from one sample, sequenced in a study of T cell responses to AZD1222 COVID-19 vaccine. Sequencing was performed with immunoSEQ multiplex PCR; in TCRdb, only in-frame clones are kept and a portion is missing. The table includes about 96,000 clones, about 88% detected once. The sample here was peripheral blood, taken on day 0 of AZD1222 vaccination. The source is an adult in good health.

This clone came up once. The genes are TRBV27 and TRBJ2-2; D might be TRBD1 (5 bases). The ends were cut back, 3 bases at V and 6 bases at J, with 14 bases in the middle. Germline V gene data show CDR1 as MNHEY and CDR2 as SMNVEV (reference sequence). The CDR3 consists of 15 residues. The CDR3 spells CASSFARARAGELFF. As DNA, the CDR3 is TGTGCCAGCAGTTTCGCCAGGGCTCGGGCCGGGGAGCTGTTTTTT.

This chain connects TRBV4-1 to TRBJ1-2; no reliable D call. The CDR3 spans 18 residues. The ends were cut back, 7 bases at V and 0 bases at J, with 24 bases in the middle. Germline lookup yields CDR1 MGHRA and CDR2 YSYEKL. As DNA, the CDR3 is TGCGCCAGCACTAGGTTTTCGATATACAGTGATCCTAACTATGGCTACACCTTC. This gives the protein CASTRFSIYSDPNYGYTF.

The chain employs TRBV19 and TRBJ2-5; 7 bases are shared with TRBD1. The germline gives CDR1 LNHDA, CDR2 SQIVND (reference sequence). The ends lost 5 bases at V and 3 bases at J; junction bases unmatched: 6. The CDR3 is 14 residues long. The CDR3 coding sequence is TGTGCCAGTAGTCCGGGGACAGCGAAAGAGACCCAGTACTTC. Protein sequence: CASSPGTAKETQYF.

This chain's CDR3 is CASSLGQGWGKLFF. DNA for the CDR3: TGCGCCAGCAGCTTGGGACAGGGGTGGGGAAAACTGTTTTTT. The chain carries TRBV5-1 and TRBJ1-4; 8 bases align to TRBD1. Germline V lookup: CDR1 SGHRS, CDR2 YFSETQ. This CDR3 region has 14 residues. V lost 0 bases to trimming and J lost 10 bases; unmatched junction nucleotides: 5.

The chain combines TRBV6-5 with TRBJ1-2; TRBD1 is a possible D gene (5 bases). The V gene's germline CDR1 is MNHEY and CDR2 SVGAGI. V was pared by 8 bases and J by 7 bases, with 14 bases between. This CDR3 has 12 amino acids. CDR3 in amino acids: CASRGVGAGYTF. For the CDR3, the DNA is TGTGCCAGCCGGGGTGTAGGGGCTGGCTACACCTTC.

V gene TRBV9 combines with J gene TRBJ2-2; D remains unclear. Per germline, CDR1 SGDLS and CDR2 YYNGEE. The CDR3 totals 15 residues. Trimming shortened V by 4 bases and J by 5 bases, and 15 bases separated the two germline ends. The CDR3 loop is CASSITHDGTGELFF. CDR3 DNA: TGTGCCAGCAGCATAACTCACGACGGGACCGGGGAGCTGTTTTTT. The full variable domain, in which reference TRBV9 and TRBJ2-2 provide the parts outside the CDR3, is DSGVTQTPKHLITATGQRVTLRCSPRSGDLSVYWYQQSLDQGLQFLIQYYNGEERAKGNILERFSAQQFPDLHSELNLSSLELGDSALYFCASSITHDGTGELFFGEGSRLTVL.

The chain couples TRBV10-3 to TRBJ2-7; D ambiguous. The CDR3 runs to 11 residues. Trimming took off 8 bases at V and 3 bases at J, with 8 bases between the two ends. In germline, CDR1 is ENHRY, CDR2 SYGVKD. CDR3 sequence reads: CAISVRYEQYF. DNA for the CDR3: TGTGCCATCTCAGTCCGCTACGAGCAGTACTTC.

This chain uses TRBV6-5 with TRBJ1-2; 7 bases agree with TRBD1. The CDR3 has 14 amino acids. From germline, CDR1 is MNHEY and CDR2 SVGAGI. V shed 7 bases and J 8 bases; nucleotides not matched to a gene: 13. CDR3 nucleotide sequence: TGTGCCAGCAAAAAACCAGCAGGGGGGATCGGCTACACCTTC. Translation: CASKKPAGGIGYTF.

The rearrangement joins TRBV11-2 to TRBJ2-2; D might be TRBD2 (5 bases). The CDR3 loop spans 14 amino acids. The V gene's germline CDR1 is SGHAT and CDR2 FQNNGV. The V gene lost 2 bases and the J gene lost 7 bases, with 11 bases spanning the gap. The CDR3 coding sequence is TGTGCCAGCAGCTTAAGGGAGTACAGCGGGGAGCTGTTTTTT. This encodes CASSLREYSGELFF.